Below, 24 T cell receptor beta chains from the same sample are listed, as sequenced in a study of cytomegalovirus exposure and HLA in healthy donors. Researchers ran the PCR with 60 Vbeta and 13 Jbeta primers. The assay was immunoSEQ multiplex PCR, and TCRdb's table has in-frame clones only and misses some. The repertoire holds approximately 110,000 clones, with approximately 81% as singletons. The sequencing input was PBMCs. These receptors all stem from a woman younger than 45 in good health and CMV-seronegative.

V is TRBV14 and J is TRBJ2-7; 11 nucleotides match TRBD2. The CDR3 totals 14 residues. The V segment lost 4 bases and the J segment 8 bases; nucleotides outside the gene matches: 7. Germline V gene sequence: CDR1 SGHDN, CDR2 FVKESK. CDR3 bases: TGTGCCAGCAGCCCCATAGCGGGAGGGCCAAAGCAGTACTTC. Amino acid sequence: CASSPIAGGPKQYF.

This chain joins TRBV28 and TRBJ2-3; D remains unclear. This CDR3 spans 15 amino acids. The ends were cut back, 6 bases at V and 3 bases at J, with 16 bases in the middle. CDR1 and CDR2 (germline): MDHEN, SYDVKM. Written as DNA, the CDR3 is TGTGCCAGCAGAGGTAGCCTTAGTCTGACAGATACGCAGTATTTT. Its protein is CASRGSLSLTDTQYF.

As concerns this clone: The junction shows a germline mismatch at one end, possibly a read error. The genes are TRBV7-9 and TRBJ1-2; D is unresolved. The germline V gene has CDR1 SEHNR and CDR2 FQNEAQ (reference sequence). The CDR3 runs 12 residues. CDR3 residues: CSSSQEAHGYTF. The CDR3 DNA reads TGTTCCAGCAGCCAAGAGGCCCACGGCTACACCTTC.

The rearrangement links TRBV19 to TRBJ2-1, with TRBD1 identical over 11 bases. This CDR3 is built from 15 residues. In germline, CDR1 is LNHDA, CDR2 SQIVND (reference sequence). V was pared by 7 bases and J by 8 bases, with 10 bases of the junction left unmatched. The CDR3 DNA reads as TGTGCCAGTAACGAGGGGGACAGGGGGTTCTATGAGCAGTTCTTC. Protein sequence: CASNEGDRGFYEQFF. Variable domain in full (rest from reference TRBV19 and TRBJ2-1): DGGITQSPKYLFRKEGQNVTLSCEQNLNHDAMYWYRQDPGQGLRLIYYSQIVNDFQKGDIAEGYSVSREKKESFPLTVTSAQKNPTAFYLCASNEGDRGFYEQFFGPGTRLTVL.

The CDR3 nucleotides are TGTGCCAGCAGCTCTATAATAGCTTTTGGTGAGCAGTTCTTC. Amino acid sequence: CASSSIIAFGEQFF. The J gene is TRBJ2-1, the V gene TRBV9; D is unresolved. Between the trimmed V and J ends, which lost 4 bases and 9 bases, there was a span of 17 bases. The CDR3 covers 14 residues. CDR1 SGDLS and CDR2 YYNGEE come from the germline V gene.

There are a few counts of this clone. The CDR3 DNA sequence: TGTGCCAGCAGCTTGGACAGGGGACTCCAGTACTTC. Encoded protein: CASSLDRGLQYF. The V and J genes are TRBV7-9 and TRBJ2-7; 9 nucleotides line up with TRBD1. The V gene's germline CDR1 is SEHNR and CDR2 FQNEAQ (reference sequence). The V and J ends lost 3 bases and 10 bases, in that order; junction bases with no gene match: 4. This CDR3 has 12 residues.

The chain carries TRBV28 and TRBJ2-7; possible D gene TRBD2, 5 bases. V lost 5 bases to trimming and J lost 0 bases, with 14 bases between them. Germline assignment: CDR1 MDHEN and CDR2 SYDVKM. The CDR3 sequence is 15 residues long. This CDR3 is CASSAPSKSSYEQYF. In DNA form, the CDR3 reads TGTGCCAGCAGTGCACCTAGCAAGAGCTCCTACGAGCAGTACTTC.

A single count supports this clone. CDR3 region: CASSLDRVNTEAFF. The CDR3 DNA reads TGTGCCAGCAGCTTGGACAGAGTGAACACTGAAGCTTTCTTT. The J gene is TRBJ1-1, the V gene TRBV7-2, with D perhaps TRBD1 (6 bases). V lost 3 bases, J lost 0 bases, and 8 bases lay in between. This CDR3 has 14 amino acids. The germline V gene has CDR1 SGHTA and CDR2 FQGNSA.

Concerning this clone itself: The junction departs from germline at one end; a sequencing error may be responsible. J is TRBJ2-7 and V is TRBV7-2; perhaps TRBD2 as D (6 bases). CDR3 length: 14 amino acids. The germline V gene encodes CDR1 SGHTA and CDR2 FQGNSA. The CDR3 loop reads CASSLGGGLNERYF. The CDR3 nucleotides are TGTGCCAGCAGCTTAGGCGGAGGGCTTAACGAGCGGTACTTC.

The genes are TRBV28 and TRBJ1-5; D is undetermined. The germline gives CDR1 MDHEN, CDR2 SYDVKM. The length of the CDR3 is 15 residues. Trimming stripped 5 bases from V and 3 bases from J, with 14 bases between. CDR3 coding DNA: TGTGCCAGCAGTCACTTGCCCGAGGCCAATCAGCCCCAGCATTTT. Amino acids: CASSHLPEANQPQHF.

The chain is built from TRBV30 and TRBJ2-7; possible D gene TRBD1, 5 bases. V lost 5 bases and J 1 base, leaving 21 bases between the germline ends. CDR1 and CDR2 (germline): GTSNPN, SVGIG (reference sequence). The CDR3 covers 16 residues. Here the CDR3 DNA reads TGTGCCTGGGAAATCAGGGCACCCCAGCCGTCCTACGAGCAGTACTTC. As protein: CAWEIRAPQPSYEQYF. Full variable domain (outside the CDR3, taken from reference TRBV30 and TRBJ2-7): SQTIHQWPATLVQPVGSPLSLECTVEGTSNPNLYWYRQAAGRGLQLLFYSVGIGQISSEVPQNLSASRPQDRQFILSSKKLLLSDSGFYLCAWEIRAPQPSYEQYFGPGTRLTVT.

This clone has just a few counts. The rearrangement joins TRBV6-6 to TRBJ2-5, with a possible D match to TRBD2 (6 bases). Trimming cost V 8 bases and J 4 bases, with 14 bases left between them. CDR1 is MNHNY, CDR2 SVGAGI, per germline (reference sequence). The CDR3 contains 13 residues. The chain's CDR3 is CASAGGGIETQYF. In DNA, the CDR3 is TGTGCCAGCGCAGGTGGAGGGATAGAGACCCAGTACTTC.

This clone was seen a single time. J is TRBJ1-2 and V is TRBV4-3; 7 nucleotides match TRBD1. The CDR3 contains 15 residues. V shed 3 bases, J shed 4 bases, and the junction held 8 bases outside the gene matches. Germline assignment: CDR1 LGHNA and CDR2 YSLEER. The CDR3 DNA is TGCGCCAGCAGCCAGGGACAGACAGCAAGCTATGGCTACACCTTC. Amino acid sequence: CASSQGQTASYGYTF.

V usage is TRBV7-8 and J usage is TRBJ2-7; possible D gene TRBD1, 6 bases. Germline CDR1 and CDR2: SGHVS and FQNEAQ. V was clipped by 1 base and J by 6 bases, with 13 bases between them. The CDR3 sequence is 14 residues long. The DNA of the CDR3 is TGTGCCAGCAGCTTAGTGGGGGTAGGGGGCGAGCAGTACTTC. Amino acid sequence: CASSLVGVGGEQYF.

The J gene is TRBJ2-3, the V gene TRBV7-8; 9 positions match TRBD2. The length of the CDR3 is 15 residues. Germline CDR1 is SGHVS and CDR2 is FQNEAQ. V lost 1 base, J lost 4 bases, and 3 bases stayed unmatched. The CDR3 coding sequence is TGTGCCAGCAGCTTAGGCGGGAGGGCCCCAGATACGCAGTATTTT. Amino acid sequence: CASSLGGRAPDTQYF.

The V gene is TRBV29-1, the J gene TRBJ1-1; the match to TRBD1 covers 8 bases. CDR1 and CDR2 (germline): SQVTM, ANQGSEA. The CDR3 contains 14 residues. The ends lost 6 bases at V and 4 bases at J; junction bases unmatched: 10. The CDR3 loop reads CSVGDRPEGTEAFF. As DNA, the CDR3 is TGCAGCGTGGGGGACAGGCCCGAAGGCACTGAAGCTTTCTTT.

V and J are TRBV19 and TRBJ1-4, with D possibly being TRBD1 (6 bases). The V gene lost 5 bases and the J gene lost 4 bases, with 20 bases spanning the gap. This CDR3 has 17 amino acids. Looked up from germline, CDR1 is LNHDA and CDR2 is SQIVND (reference sequence). CDR3 in amino acids: CASSRPGDTTINEKLFF. CDR3 bases: TGTGCCAGTAGTCGACCCGGGGACACGACGATTAATGAAAAACTGTTTTTT.

The genes are TRBV7-3 and TRBJ2-2; no definite D call. Trimming removed 1 base at V and 1 base at J, with 7 bases between. The germline V gene has CDR1 SGHTA and CDR2 FQGTGA. There are 15 residues in the CDR3. The CDR3 sequence is CASSLMRGNTGELFF. The CDR3 DNA is TGTGCCAGCAGCTTAATGAGAGGGAACACCGGGGAGCTGTTTTTT. Using reference TRBV7-3 and TRBJ2-2 for the parts outside the CDR3, the full variable domain is GAGVSQTPSNKVTEKGKYVELRCDPISGHTALYWYRQSLGQGPEFLIYFQGTGAADDSGLPNDRFFAVRPEGSVSTLKIQRTERGDSAVYLCASSLMRGNTGELFFGEGSRLTVL.

This clone has just one count. The J gene is TRBJ2-5, the V gene TRBV2, with TRBD2 matching 11 bases. Trimming removed 4 bases from V and 10 bases from J; junction bases left unmatched: 11. This CDR3 is built from 15 residues. Germline V gene sequence: CDR1 SNHLY, CDR2 FYNNEI. CDR3 protein: CASSGVAGGPVDQYF. CDR3 sequence (DNA): TGTGCCAGCAGTGGGGTAGCGGGAGGGCCGGTGGACCAGTACTTC.

This clone occurred a few times. This chain uses TRBV9 with TRBJ1-3; 7 bases match TRBD1. The germline CDR1 and CDR2 sequences are SGDLS and YYNGEE. The CDR3 is made up of 15 amino acids. With V trimmed by 2 bases and J by 4 bases, 6 bases remained unmatched. CDR3 sequence (DNA): TGTGCCAGCAGCGTTAGAGGGGGCCACGGAAACACCATATATTTT. This sequence encodes CASSVRGGHGNTIYF.

The rearrangement joins TRBV4-1 to TRBJ2-1; 9 bases align to TRBD1. Per the germline V gene, CDR1 is MGHRA and CDR2 is YSYEKL. The CDR3 has 17 residues. V shed 3 bases and J 4 bases; nucleotides not matched to a gene: 10. The CDR3 region is CASSHPTRTGEYNEQFF. The CDR3 nucleotides are TGCGCCAGCAGCCACCCCACTAGGACAGGGGAATACAATGAGCAGTTCTTC.

The chain combines TRBV6-5 with TRBJ1-6; D may be TRBD1 (6 bases). CDR3 size: 15 residues. Trimming left V 2 bases short and J 7 bases short, with 12 bases between. Looked up from germline, CDR1 is MNHEY and CDR2 is SVGAGI. CDR3 nucleotides: TGTGCCAGCAGTTACGGTCCGACAGGAAATTCACCCCTCCACTTT. Translation: CASSYGPTGNSPLHF.

The CDR3 region has the DNA TGTGCCAGTAGTATAGTTGGGACAGGGGCGGTTAATGAGCAGTTCTTC. This gives the protein CASSIVGTGAVNEQFF. This chain connects TRBV19 to TRBJ2-1, with 10 positions matching TRBD1. Trimming at V came to 1 base and at J to 7 bases, leaving 7 bases not matched to a gene. Germline CDR1 reads LNHDA; CDR2 reads SQIVND (reference sequence). There are 16 residues in the CDR3.

V usage is TRBV18 and J usage is TRBJ2-1, with 9 bases identical to TRBD1. Trimming cost V 3 bases and J 10 bases; bases outside gene matches: 22. This CDR3 is built from 19 residues. Germline CDR1 and CDR2: KGHSH and LQKENI. The chain's CDR3 is CASSPVPGTGRSLGREQFF. The CDR3 bases are TGTGCCAGCTCACCCGTCCCGGGGACAGGGAGGTCCCTTGGGCGCGAGCAGTTCTTC.